The entry that follows covers one T cell receptor beta chain sequence. Its antigen is not known. Using immunoSEQ multiplex PCR, the repertoire was profiled, and TCRdb retains in-frame clones only, with some absent. The sample includes tens of thousands of clones, 74% seen only once; the top ten take about 0.96%. This record belongs to a study of regulatory dendritic cells for organ transplantation. Findings of the study overall: Memory T cells were less diverse than naive, with memory CD8+ most oligoclonal.

With 3 bases removed from V and 8 bases from J, the gap between germline ends came to 15 bases. The germline V gene has CDR1 SGHRS and CDR2 YFSETQ. The CDR3 contains 14 residues. The sequenced sample consisted of memory CD4+ T cells from blood. Described subset: CD45RO+ memory T cells. The chain carries TRBV5-1 and TRBJ2-1; TRBD1 is a possible D gene (6 bases). The clonotype was recovered from a human donor in good health. CDR3 coding DNA: TGCGCCAGCAGCTGGGGAACTAAGGGGGATGAGCAGTTCTTC. Its protein is CASSWGTKGDEQFF.